This entry is about one TCR beta chain. Authors' data handling: Estimates of nucleated cell counts were drawn from the amplification of reference gene primers. Assay used: immunoSEQ multiplex PCR; TCRdb lists only in-frame clones, some missing. The D gene and trimming were derived from the DNA, and the V and J assignments and clone size from that table. This table has 250,000 to 350,000 clones, around 91% appearing once. The sample comes from a study of blood T cell repertoires in COVID-19. Study-wide background: Sources were T cells, B-cell-depleted T cells, or PBMCs; the material itself was cDNA or gDNA.

Germline-derived CDR1 and CDR2 are LGHNA and YSLEER. The CDR3 totals 17 residues. The junction had 12 bases not matched to a gene; V was cut back by 6 bases and J by 4 bases. The sequence was collected from an older woman with acute or convalescent COVID-19. The sequenced sample consisted of peripheral blood. This chain connects TRBV4-3 to TRBJ2-2; 9 positions match TRBD2. CDR3 DNA sequence: TGCGCCAGCAGTCATCAAACCGGACTAGCGCCCACCGGGGAGCTGTTTTTT. Its translation is CASSHQTGLAPTGELFF.